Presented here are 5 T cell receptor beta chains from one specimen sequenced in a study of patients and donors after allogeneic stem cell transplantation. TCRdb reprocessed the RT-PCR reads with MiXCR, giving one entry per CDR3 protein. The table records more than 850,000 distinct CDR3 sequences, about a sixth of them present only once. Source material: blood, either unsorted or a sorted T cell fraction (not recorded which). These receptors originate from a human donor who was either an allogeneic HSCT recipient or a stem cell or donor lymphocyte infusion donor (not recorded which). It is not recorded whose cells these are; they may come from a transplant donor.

CDR3 loop: CASSQVRGSGGIYNEQFF. The CDR3 DNA is TGTGCCAGCAGCCAAGTCCGGGGTAGCGGGGGGATCTACAATGAGCAGTTCTTC. This chain connects TRBV3-1 to TRBJ2-1, with 10 bases fitting TRBD2. V dropped 1 base and J dropped 3; count of bases not matched to a gene: 9. Germline V gene data show CDR1 as LGHDT and CDR2 as YNNKEL (reference sequence). The CDR3 loop spans 18 amino acids.

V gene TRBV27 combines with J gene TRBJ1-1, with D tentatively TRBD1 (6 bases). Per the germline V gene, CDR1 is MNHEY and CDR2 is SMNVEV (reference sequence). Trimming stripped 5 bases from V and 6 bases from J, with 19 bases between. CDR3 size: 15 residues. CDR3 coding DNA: TGTGCCAGCAGTAAATTCCGGGACACCGGCGCTGAAGCTTTCTTT. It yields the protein CASSKFRDTGAEAFF.

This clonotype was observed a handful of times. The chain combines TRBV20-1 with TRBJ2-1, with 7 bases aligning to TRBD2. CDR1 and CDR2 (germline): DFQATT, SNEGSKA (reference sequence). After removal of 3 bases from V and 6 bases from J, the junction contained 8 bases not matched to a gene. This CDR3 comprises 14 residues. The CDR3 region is CSASPSGDGNEQFF. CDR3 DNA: TGCAGTGCTAGCCCCAGCGGGGATGGCAATGAGCAGTTCTTC.

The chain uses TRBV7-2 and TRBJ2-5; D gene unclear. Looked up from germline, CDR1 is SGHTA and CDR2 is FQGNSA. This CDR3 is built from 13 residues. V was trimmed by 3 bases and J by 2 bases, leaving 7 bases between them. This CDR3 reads CASSFSIQETQYF. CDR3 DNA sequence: TGTGCCAGCAGCTTCAGCATTCAAGAGACCCAGTACTTC.

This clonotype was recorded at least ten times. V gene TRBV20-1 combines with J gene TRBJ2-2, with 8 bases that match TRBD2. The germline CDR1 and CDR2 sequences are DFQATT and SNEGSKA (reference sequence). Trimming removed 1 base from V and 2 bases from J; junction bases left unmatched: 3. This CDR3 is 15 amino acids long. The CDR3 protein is CSARVAGPNTGELFF. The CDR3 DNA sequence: TGCAGTGCTAGAGTAGCGGGACCAAACACCGGGGAGCTGTTTTTT.